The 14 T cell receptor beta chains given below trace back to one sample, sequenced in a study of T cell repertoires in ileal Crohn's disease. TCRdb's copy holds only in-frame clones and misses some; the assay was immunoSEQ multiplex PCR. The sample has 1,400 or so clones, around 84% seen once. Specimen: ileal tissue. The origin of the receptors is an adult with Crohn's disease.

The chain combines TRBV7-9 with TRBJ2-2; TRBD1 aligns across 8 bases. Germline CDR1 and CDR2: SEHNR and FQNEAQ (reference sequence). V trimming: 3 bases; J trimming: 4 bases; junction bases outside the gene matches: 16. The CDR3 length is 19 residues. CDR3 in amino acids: CASSFPDRDPSSGTGELFF. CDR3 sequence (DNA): TGTGCCAGCAGCTTTCCGGACAGGGATCCATCCTCGGGCACCGGGGAGCTGTTTTTT.

CDR3 coding DNA: TGCGCCAGCAGCTTGACAGGGAGCGCTGAAGCTTTCTTT. Amino acid sequence: CASSLTGSAEAFF. The chain employs TRBV5-1 and TRBJ1-1; D is possibly TRBD1 (6 bases). The V end was cut by 1 base, the J end by 6 bases, with 10 bases between. The germline V gene has CDR1 SGHRS and CDR2 YFSETQ. The CDR3 is 13 residues long.

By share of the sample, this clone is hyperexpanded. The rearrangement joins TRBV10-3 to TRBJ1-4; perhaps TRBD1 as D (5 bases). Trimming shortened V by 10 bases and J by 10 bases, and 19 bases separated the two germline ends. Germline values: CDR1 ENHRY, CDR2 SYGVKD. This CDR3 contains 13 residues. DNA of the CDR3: TGTGCCACGACAGACCCACCCGACGGAAAACTGTTTTTT. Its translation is CATTDPPDGKLFF.

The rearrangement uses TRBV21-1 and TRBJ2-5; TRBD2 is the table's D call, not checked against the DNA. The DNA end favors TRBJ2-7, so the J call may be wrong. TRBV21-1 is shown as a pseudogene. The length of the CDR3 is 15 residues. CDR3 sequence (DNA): TGTGCCAGCAGCGCCCCGGGACTTGATAAGTACGAGCAGTACTTC. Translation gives CASSAPGLDKYEQYF.

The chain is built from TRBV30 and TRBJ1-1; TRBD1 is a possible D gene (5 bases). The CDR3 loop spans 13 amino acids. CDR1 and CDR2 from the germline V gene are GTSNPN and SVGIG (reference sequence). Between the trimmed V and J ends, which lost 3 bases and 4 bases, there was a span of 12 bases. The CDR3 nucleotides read TGTGCCTGGAGGGTGATCGGGGGCACTGAAGCTTTCTTT. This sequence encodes CAWRVIGGTEAFF.

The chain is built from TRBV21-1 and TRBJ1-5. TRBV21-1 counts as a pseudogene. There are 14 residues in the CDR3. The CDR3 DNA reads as TGTGCCAGCAGTAAATCTAATAGCAATCAGCCCCAGCATTTT. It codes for CASSKSNSNQPQHF.

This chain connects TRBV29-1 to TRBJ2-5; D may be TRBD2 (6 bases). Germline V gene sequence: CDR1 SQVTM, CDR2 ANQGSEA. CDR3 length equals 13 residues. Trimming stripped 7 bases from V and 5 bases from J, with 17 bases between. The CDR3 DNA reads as TGCAGCGGACGAAAAAGTGCGGGGGAGACCCAGTACTTC. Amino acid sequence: CSGRKSAGETQYF.

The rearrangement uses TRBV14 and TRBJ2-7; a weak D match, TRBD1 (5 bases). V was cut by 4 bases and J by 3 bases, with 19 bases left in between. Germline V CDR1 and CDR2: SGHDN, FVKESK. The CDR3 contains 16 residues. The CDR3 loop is CASSRRVPPGIYEQYF. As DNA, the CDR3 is TGTGCCAGCAGCCGTCGCGTACCTCCAGGGATCTACGAGCAGTACTTC.

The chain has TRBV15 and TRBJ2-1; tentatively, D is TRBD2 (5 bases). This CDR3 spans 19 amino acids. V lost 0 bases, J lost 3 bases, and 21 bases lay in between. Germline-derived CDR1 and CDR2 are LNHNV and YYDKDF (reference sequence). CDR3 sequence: CATSRDRDSGQSSYNEQFF. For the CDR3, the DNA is TGTGCCACCAGCAGAGATCGGGATAGTGGCCAGTCAAGCTACAATGAGCAGTTCTTC. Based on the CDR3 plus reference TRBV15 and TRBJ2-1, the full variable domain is DAMVIQNPRYQVTQFGKPVTLSCSQTLNHNVMYWYQQKSSQAPKLLFHYYDKDFNNEADTPDNFQSRRPNTSFCFLDIRSPGLGDTAMYLCATSRDRDSGQSSYNEQFFGPGTRLTVL.

The DNA for the CDR3 is TGTGCCAGCAGCTTAGGGAACAGGCTACAAGGAAACACCATATATTTT. It codes for CASSLGNRLQGNTIYF. This sequence joins TRBV7-3 and TRBJ1-3; D possibly corresponds to TRBD1 (5 bases). With 2 bases removed from V and 4 bases from J, the gap between germline ends came to 15 bases. Germline lookup yields CDR1 SGHTA and CDR2 FQGTGA. This CDR3 contains 16 residues. The complete variable domain, with remaining parts taken from reference TRBV7-3 and TRBJ1-3, reads GAGVSQTPSNKVTEKGKYVELRCDPISGHTALYWYRQSLGQGPEFLIYFQGTGAADDSGLPNDRFFAVRPEGSVSTLKIQRTERGDSAVYLCASSLGNRLQGNTIYFGEGSWLTVV.

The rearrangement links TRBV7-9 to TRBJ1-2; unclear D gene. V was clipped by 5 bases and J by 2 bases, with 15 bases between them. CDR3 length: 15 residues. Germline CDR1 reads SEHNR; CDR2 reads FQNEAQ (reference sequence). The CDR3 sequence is CASSTDLRENYGYTF. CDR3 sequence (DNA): TGTGCCAGCAGCACCGATTTAAGGGAGAACTATGGCTACACCTTC. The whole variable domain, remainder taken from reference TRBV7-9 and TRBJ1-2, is DTGVSQNPRHKITKRGQNVTFRCDPISEHNRLYWYRQTLGQGPEFLTYFQNEAQLEKSRLLSDRFSAERPKGSFSTLEIQRTEQGDSAMYLCASSTDLRENYGYTFGSGTRLTVV.

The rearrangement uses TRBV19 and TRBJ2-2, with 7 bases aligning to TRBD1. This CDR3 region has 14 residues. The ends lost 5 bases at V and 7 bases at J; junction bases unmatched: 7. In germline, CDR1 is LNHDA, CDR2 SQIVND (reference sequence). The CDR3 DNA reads TGTGCCAGTAGTCTGGGACAGTGGGGCGGGGAGCTGTTTTTT. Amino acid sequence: CASSLGQWGGELFF.

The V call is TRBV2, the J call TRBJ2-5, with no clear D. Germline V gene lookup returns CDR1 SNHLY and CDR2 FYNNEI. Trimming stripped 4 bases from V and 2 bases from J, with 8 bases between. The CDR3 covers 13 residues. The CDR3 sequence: CASSAQAQETQYF. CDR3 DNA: TGTGCCAGCAGTGCCCAGGCTCAAGAGACCCAGTACTTC.

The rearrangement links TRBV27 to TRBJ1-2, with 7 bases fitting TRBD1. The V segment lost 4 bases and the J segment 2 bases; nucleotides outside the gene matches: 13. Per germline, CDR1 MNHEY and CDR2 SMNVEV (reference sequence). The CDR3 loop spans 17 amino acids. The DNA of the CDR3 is TGTGCCAGCAGTTCAGCTACCCAGGGGGTTAAGAACTATGGCTACACCTTC. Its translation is CASSSATQGVKNYGYTF.